These 9 T cell receptor beta chains were sequenced from one sample in a study of shared clonotypes between healthy human individuals. Method: immunoSEQ multiplex PCR; TCRdb's copy keeps in-frame clones and lacks some. Here the sample spans roughly 1.4 million clones, 98% to 99% being singletons. Source material: naive CD4+ T cells sorted from blood. Subset noted: CD45RA+ positively selected. The receptors stem from a young man in good health.

The J gene is TRBJ2-4, the V gene TRBV2; D might be TRBD1 (5 bases). The germline CDR1 and CDR2 sequences are SNHLY and FYNNEI. Trimming removed 3 bases at V and 2 bases at J, with 8 bases between. The CDR3 extends over 14 amino acids. CDR3 coding DNA: TGTGCCAGCAGTGATACAGGTTCCAAAAACATTCAGTACTTC. This codes for CASSDTGSKNIQYF.

The rearrangement links TRBV6-5 to TRBJ2-7, with D maybe TRBD2 (6 bases). V dropped 1 base and J dropped 7 bases, with 20 bases sitting between them. The CDR3 consists of 16 residues. The germline CDR1 and CDR2 sequences are MNHEY and SVGAGI. In DNA, the CDR3 is TGTGCCAGCAGTTACTGGAGGGGAACGGGTCCTGGGGAGCAGTACTTC. This translates into CASSYWRGTGPGEQYF.

DNA of the CDR3: TGTGCCAGCGGACAGGGCCAGCGGACTGAAGCTTTCTTT. This sequence encodes CASGQGQRTEAFF. The J gene is TRBJ1-1, the V gene TRBV7-3; 8 bases are a match to TRBD1. The CDR3 loop spans 13 amino acids. With 8 bases clipped from V and 5 bases from J, the junction kept 7 bases outside the gene matches. Germline V CDR1 and CDR2: SGHTA, FQGTGA.

The chain uses TRBV27 and TRBJ1-4; D is ambiguous. Germline V gives CDR1 MNHEY, CDR2 SMNVEV (reference sequence). Trimming cost V 2 bases and J 2 bases, with 6 bases left between them. This CDR3 has 14 amino acids. The CDR3: CASSLMGTNEKLFF. CDR3 nucleotides: TGTGCCAGCAGTTTAATGGGGACTAATGAAAAACTGTTTTTT.

The chain uses TRBV10-3 and TRBJ2-7, with D perhaps TRBD2 (6 bases). Trimming shortened V by 0 bases and J by 3 bases, and 9 bases separated the two germline ends. CDR3 size: 14 residues. Germline V lookup: CDR1 ENHRY, CDR2 SYGVKD. CDR3 residues: CAISESISGYEQYF. The CDR3 DNA follows: TGTGCCATCAGTGAGTCCATTAGCGGCTACGAGCAGTACTTC.

As regards this clone: The sample holds other DNA sequences that translate to the same CDR3. The V gene is TRBV18, the J gene TRBJ2-7; D not resolved. V lost 3 bases, J lost 1 base, and 7 bases lay in between. The V gene's germline CDR1 is KGHSH and CDR2 LQKENI. This CDR3 region has 13 residues. The CDR3: CASSPQASYEQYF. The CDR3 nucleotides are TGTGCCAGCTCACCGCAAGCTTCCTACGAGCAGTACTTC.

V is TRBV18 and J is TRBJ2-2, with D perhaps matching TRBD1 (5 bases). Trimming left V 2 bases short and J 1 base short, with 11 bases between. Germline assignment: CDR1 KGHSH and CDR2 LQKENI. CDR3 length: 16 residues. The CDR3 spells CASSPVPQGNTGELFF. As DNA, the CDR3 is TGTGCCAGCTCACCAGTCCCCCAGGGGAACACCGGGGAGCTGTTTTTT.

The gene calls are TRBV4-1 and TRBJ1-2; D not certain. CDR1 MGHRA and CDR2 YSYEKL come from the germline V gene. The CDR3 contains 13 residues. Trimming removed 1 base at V and 8 bases at J, with 11 bases between. Here the CDR3 reads CASSQALTSGYTF. DNA for the CDR3: TGCGCCAGCAGCCAAGCCCTAACGTCCGGCTACACCTTC.

The V and J genes are TRBV11-2 and TRBJ2-3; 12 positions match TRBD1. J lost 0 bases, V lost 5 bases, and 9 bases had no gene match. The CDR3 runs to 18 residues. Germline CDR1 and CDR2: SGHAT and FQNNGV. The CDR3 nucleotides are TGTGCCAGCAGCACGACCGGGACAGGGGGCGCAAGCACAGATACGCAGTATTTT. It translates to CASSTTGTGGASTDTQYF. The whole variable domain, remainder taken from reference TRBV11-2 and TRBJ2-3, is EAGVAQSPRYKIIEKRQSVAFWCNPISGHATLYWYQQILGQGPKLLIQFQNNGVVDDSQLPKDRFSAERLKGVDSTLKIQPAKLEDSAVYLCASSTTGTGGASTDTQYFGPGTRLTVL.